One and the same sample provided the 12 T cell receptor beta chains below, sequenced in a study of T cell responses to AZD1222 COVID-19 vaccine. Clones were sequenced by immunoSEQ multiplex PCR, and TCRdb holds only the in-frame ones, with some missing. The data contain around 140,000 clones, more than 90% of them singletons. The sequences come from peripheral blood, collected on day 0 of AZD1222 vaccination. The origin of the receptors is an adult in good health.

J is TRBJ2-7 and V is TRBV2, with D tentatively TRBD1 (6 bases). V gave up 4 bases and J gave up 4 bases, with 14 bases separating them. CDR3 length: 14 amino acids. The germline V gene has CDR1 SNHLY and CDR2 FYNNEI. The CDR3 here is CASSVRTGWYEQYF. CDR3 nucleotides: TGTGCCAGCAGTGTTAGAACAGGGTGGTACGAGCAGTACTTC. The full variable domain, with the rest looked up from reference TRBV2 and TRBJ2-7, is EPEVTQTPSHQVTQMGQEVILRCVPISNHLYFYWYRQILGQKVEFLVSFYNNEISEKSEIFDDQFSVERPDGSNFTLKIRSTKLEDSAMYFCASSVRTGWYEQYFGPGTRLTVT.

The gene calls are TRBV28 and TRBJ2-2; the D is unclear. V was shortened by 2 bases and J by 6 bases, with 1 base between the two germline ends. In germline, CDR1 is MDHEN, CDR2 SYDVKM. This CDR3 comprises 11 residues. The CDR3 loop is CASSLPGELFF. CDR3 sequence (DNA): TGTGCCAGCAGTTTACCCGGGGAGCTGTTTTTT.

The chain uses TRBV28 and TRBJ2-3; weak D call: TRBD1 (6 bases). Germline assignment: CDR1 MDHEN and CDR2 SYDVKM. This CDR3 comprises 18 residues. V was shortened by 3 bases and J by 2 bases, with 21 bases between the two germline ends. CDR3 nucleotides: TGTGCCAGCAGTTTTGGTTCCACAGGGCGCTGGGACACAGATACGCAGTATTTT. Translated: CASSFGSTGRWDTDTQYF. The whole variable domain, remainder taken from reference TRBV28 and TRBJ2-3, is DVKVTQSSRYLVKRTGEKVFLECVQDMDHENMFWYRQDPGLGLRLIYFSYDVKMKEKGDIPEGYSVSREKKERFSLILESASTNQTSMYLCASSFGSTGRWDTDTQYFGPGTRLTVL.

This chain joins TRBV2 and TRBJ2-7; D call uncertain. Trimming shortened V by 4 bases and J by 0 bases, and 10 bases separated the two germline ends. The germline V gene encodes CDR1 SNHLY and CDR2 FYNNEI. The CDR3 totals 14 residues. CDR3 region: CASSVLRLSYEQYF. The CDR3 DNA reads TGTGCCAGCAGTGTCCTCCGCCTCTCCTACGAGCAGTACTTC.

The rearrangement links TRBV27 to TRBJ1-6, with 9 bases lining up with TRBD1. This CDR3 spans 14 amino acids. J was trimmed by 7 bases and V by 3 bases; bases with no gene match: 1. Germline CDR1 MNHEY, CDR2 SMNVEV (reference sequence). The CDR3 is CASSLDRGNSPLHF. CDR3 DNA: TGTGCCAGCAGTTTGGACAGGGGCAATTCACCCCTCCACTTT.

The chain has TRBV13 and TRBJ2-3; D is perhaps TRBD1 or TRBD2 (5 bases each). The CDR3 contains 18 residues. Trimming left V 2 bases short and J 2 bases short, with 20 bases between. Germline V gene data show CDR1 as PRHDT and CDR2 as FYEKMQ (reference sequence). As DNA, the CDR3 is TGTGCCAGCAGCTTAACCGCTCTTGGCAGGGAGTACACAGATACGCAGTATTTT. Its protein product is CASSLTALGREYTDTQYF.

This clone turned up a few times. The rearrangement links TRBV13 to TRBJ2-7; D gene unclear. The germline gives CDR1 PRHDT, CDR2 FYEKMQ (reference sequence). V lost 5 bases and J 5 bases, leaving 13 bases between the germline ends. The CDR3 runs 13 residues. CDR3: CASSPPNLNEQYF. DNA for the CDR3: TGTGCCAGCAGCCCACCGAACCTGAACGAGCAGTACTTC.

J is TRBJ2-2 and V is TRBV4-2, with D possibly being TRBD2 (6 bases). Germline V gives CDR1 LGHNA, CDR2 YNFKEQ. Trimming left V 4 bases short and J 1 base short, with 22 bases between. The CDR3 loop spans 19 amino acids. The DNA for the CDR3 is TGTGCCAGCAGCCGTAGAGGACGAAGGGAGGTTAGGAACACCGGGGAGCTGTTTTTT. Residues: CASSRRGRREVRNTGELFF.

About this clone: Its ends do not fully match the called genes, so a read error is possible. The chain's CDR3 is CVSSSSSGRASNEQFF. Here the CDR3 DNA reads TGTGTCAGCAGCTCGTCCAGCGGGAGGGCCTCCAATGAGCAGTTCTTC. The chain uses TRBV7-2 and TRBJ2-1; TRBD2 aligns across 10 bases. Germline CDR1 is SGHTA and CDR2 is FQGNSA. The CDR3 is 16 residues long.

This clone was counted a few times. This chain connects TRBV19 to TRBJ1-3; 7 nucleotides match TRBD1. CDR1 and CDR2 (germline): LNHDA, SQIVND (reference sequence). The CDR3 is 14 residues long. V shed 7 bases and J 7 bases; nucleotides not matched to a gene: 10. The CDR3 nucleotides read TGTGCCAGTAATGGACAGGTCTCCTGGAACACCATATATTTT. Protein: CASNGQVSWNTIYF.

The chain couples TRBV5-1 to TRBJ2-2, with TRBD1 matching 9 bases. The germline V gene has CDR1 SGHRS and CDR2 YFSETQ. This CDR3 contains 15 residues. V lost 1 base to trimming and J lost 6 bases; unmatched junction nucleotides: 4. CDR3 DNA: TGCGCCAGCAGCTTGCCGGGACAGGGTGCCGGGGAGCTGTTTTTT. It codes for CASSLPGQGAGELFF.

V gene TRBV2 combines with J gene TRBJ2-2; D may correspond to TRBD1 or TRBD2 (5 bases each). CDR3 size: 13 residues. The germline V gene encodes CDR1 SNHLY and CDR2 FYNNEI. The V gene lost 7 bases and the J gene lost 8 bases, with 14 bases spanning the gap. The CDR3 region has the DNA TGTGCCAGCATCATCCCGGGGACGGGGGAGCTGTTTTTT. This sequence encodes CASIIPGTGELFF.